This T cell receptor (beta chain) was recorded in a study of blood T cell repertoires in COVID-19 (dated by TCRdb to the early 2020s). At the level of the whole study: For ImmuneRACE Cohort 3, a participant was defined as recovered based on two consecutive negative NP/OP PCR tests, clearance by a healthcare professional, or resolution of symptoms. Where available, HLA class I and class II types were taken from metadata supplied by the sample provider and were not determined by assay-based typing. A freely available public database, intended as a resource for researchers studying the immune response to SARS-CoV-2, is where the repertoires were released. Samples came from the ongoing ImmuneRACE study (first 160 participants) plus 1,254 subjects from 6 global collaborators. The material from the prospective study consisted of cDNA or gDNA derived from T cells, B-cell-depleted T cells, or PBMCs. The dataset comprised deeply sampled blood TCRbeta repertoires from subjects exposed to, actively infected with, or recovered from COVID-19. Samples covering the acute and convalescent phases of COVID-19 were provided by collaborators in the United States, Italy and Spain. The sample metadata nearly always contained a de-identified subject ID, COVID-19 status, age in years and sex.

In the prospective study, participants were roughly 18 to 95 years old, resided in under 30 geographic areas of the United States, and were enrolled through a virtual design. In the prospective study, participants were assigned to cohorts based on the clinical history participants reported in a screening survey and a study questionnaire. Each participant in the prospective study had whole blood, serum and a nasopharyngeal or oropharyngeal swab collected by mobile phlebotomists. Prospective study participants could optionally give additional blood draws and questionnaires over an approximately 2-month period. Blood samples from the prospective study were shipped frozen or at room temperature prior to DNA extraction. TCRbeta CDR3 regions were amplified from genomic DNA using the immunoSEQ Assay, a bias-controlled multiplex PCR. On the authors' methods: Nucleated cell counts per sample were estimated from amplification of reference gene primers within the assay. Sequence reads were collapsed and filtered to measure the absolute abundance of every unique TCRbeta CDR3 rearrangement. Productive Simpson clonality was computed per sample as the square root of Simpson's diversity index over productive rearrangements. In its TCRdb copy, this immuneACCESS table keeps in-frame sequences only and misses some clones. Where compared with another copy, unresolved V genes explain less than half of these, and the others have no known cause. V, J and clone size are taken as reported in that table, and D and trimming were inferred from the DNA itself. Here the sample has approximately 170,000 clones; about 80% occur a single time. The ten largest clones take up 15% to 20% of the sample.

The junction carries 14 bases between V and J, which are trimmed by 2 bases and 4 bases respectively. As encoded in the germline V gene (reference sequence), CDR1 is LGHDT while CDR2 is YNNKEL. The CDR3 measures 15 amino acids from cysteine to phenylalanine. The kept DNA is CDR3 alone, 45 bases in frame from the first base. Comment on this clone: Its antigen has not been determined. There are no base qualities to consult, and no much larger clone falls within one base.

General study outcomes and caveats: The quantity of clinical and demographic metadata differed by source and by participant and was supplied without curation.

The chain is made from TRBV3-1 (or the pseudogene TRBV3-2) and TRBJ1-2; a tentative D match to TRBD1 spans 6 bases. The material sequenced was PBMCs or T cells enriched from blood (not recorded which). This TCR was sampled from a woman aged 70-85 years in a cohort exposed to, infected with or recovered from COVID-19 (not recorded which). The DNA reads TGTGCCAGCAGCCAATTGGGGGGGCAAGGCTATGGCTACACCTTC. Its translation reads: CASSQLGGQGYGYTF.